This TCR beta chain was sequenced for a study of PD-1 blockade in classical Hodgkin lymphoma. Sequenced by immunoSEQ multiplex PCR; TCRdb stores in-frame clones only, minus some. The table has tens of thousands of clones, approximately 91% seen once. General study findings and limits: Nothing has yet pinned down what causes the repertoire differences, possibly disease activity or prior therapy. Relapsed/refractory patients reportedly had lower baseline diversity than newly diagnosed patients.

Germline V gene data show CDR1 as SSHAT and CDR2 as FNYEAQ (reference sequence). Trimming cost V 3 bases and J 6 bases; bases outside gene matches: 10. The CDR3 contains 16 residues. Time point here: newly diagnosed, previously untreated cHL patient sample. For this clone: The antigen remains unidentified.

Sample: peripheral blood mononuclear cells (PBMCs). The chain carries TRBV7-7 and TRBJ2-2, with 7 bases that match TRBD2. This receptor was obtained from a human donor with classical Hodgkin lymphoma. The CDR3 spells CASSFGNPTSPGELFF. CDR3 sequence (DNA): TGTGCCAGCAGCTTCGGCAACCCGACTAGCCCCGGGGAGCTGTTTTTT.